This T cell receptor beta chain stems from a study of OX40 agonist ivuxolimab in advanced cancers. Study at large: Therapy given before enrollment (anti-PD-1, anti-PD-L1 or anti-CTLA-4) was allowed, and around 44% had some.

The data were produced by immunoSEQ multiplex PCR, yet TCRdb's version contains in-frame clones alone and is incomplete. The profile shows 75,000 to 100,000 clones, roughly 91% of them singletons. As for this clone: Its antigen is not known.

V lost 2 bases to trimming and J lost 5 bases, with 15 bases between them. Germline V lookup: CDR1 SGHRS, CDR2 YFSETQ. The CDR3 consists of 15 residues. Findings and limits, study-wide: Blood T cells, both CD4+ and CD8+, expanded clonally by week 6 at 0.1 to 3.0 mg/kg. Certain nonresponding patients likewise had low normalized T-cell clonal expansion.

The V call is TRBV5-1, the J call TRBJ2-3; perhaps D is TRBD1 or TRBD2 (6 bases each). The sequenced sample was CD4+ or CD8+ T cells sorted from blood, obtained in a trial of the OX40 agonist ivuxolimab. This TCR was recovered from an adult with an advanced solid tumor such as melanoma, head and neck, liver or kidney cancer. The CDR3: CASSFDGGPVDTQYF. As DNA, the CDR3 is TGCGCCAGCAGCTTTGATGGGGGGCCGGTAGATACGCAGTATTTT.